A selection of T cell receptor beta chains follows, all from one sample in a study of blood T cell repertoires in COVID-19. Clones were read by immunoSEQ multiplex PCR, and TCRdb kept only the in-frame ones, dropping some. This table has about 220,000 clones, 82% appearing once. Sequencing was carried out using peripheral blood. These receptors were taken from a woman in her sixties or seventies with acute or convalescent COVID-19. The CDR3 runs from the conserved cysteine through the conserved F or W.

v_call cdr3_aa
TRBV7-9 CASSPGLSNYGYTF
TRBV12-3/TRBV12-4 CASRSTSEAFF
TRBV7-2 CASSYRESSPLHF
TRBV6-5 CASMEGGSGNTIYF
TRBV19 CASSIGTGGPGSYNEQFF
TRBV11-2 CASSLGQVFGSPLHF
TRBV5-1 CASSTGQGDFPYEQYF
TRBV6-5 CASSVLTPGNTIYF
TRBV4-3 CASSQDGTGGTDTQYF
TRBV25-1 CASSEGGYGYTF
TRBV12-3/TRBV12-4 CASSLQGDYGYTF
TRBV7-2 CASSPWTESNTIYF
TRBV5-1 CASSWGVPANTGELFF
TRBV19 CASSMPTGQPGDTQYF
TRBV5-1 CASGGLGAPEAFF
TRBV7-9 CASSTHRDPLGEQYF
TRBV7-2 CASSLDRGLGEQFF
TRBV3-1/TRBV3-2 CASSHLGLTPYNEQFF
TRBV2 CASSDTGNQPQHF
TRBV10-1 CASSEGTATNEKLFF
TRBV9 CASSVGPGGSPLHF
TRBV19 CASRYPTGGEGYTF
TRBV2 CASSELGTARTNTEAFF
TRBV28 CASSLGGGPYEQYF
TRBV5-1 CASRREISNSPLHF
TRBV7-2 CASSELAGGGNEQFF
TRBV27 CASRTQAYSNQPQHF
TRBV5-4 CASSQGGLASQNEQFF
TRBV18 CATTFGQGVQETQYF